The 7 T cell receptor beta chains given below trace back to one sample, sequenced in a study of cytomegalovirus exposure and HLA in healthy donors. PCR was performed using 60 Vbeta and 13 Jbeta primers. Clones were read by immunoSEQ multiplex PCR, and TCRdb kept only the in-frame ones, dropping some. The sample yields 150,000 to 200,000 clones, around 90% seen once. The sample was PBMCs. Source of these receptors: a boy aged 2 to 10 in good health and CMV-seronegative.

The rearrangement links TRBV29-1 to TRBJ1-1; TRBD1 might be the D (5 bases). The V end lost 0 bases, the J end lost 6 bases, and 11 bases lay between the germline ends. The length of the CDR3 is 13 residues. Looked up from germline, CDR1 is SQVTM and CDR2 is ANQGSEA. Here the CDR3 DNA reads TGCAGCGTTGAAGACAGCAGGGATGCTGAAGCTTTCTTT. Protein sequence: CSVEDSRDAEAFF.

This clone was counted once. This chain uses TRBV27 with TRBJ1-1; no firm D call. This CDR3 has 15 residues. Per the germline V gene, CDR1 is MNHEY and CDR2 is SMNVEV (reference sequence). Trimming removed 1 base at V and 7 bases at J, with 16 bases between. The CDR3 DNA is TGTGCCAGCAGTTTATTCCCGTCAGTGGAGGATGAAGCTTTCTTT. Its translation is CASSLFPSVEDEAFF.

Comment on this clone: Germline is not matched at one junction end, which may reflect a read error. The rearrangement joins TRBV15 to TRBJ2-1; D uncertain. Germline V CDR1 and CDR2: LNHNV, YYDKDF (reference sequence). This CDR3 is built from 12 residues. The CDR3 protein is CATSRDTGERFF. CDR3 bases: TGTGCCACCAGCAGAGACACGGGTGAGCGGTTCTTC.

This chain links TRBV6-1 with TRBJ1-6; tentatively, D is TRBD1 (6 bases). The CDR3 totals 15 residues. The V end lost 1 base, the J end lost 9 bases, and 13 bases lay between the germline ends. The V gene's germline CDR1 is MNHNS and CDR2 SASEGT. CDR3 in DNA: TGTGCCAGCAGTGAAGGGAACAGAGGGGGTTCACCCCTCCACTTT. This sequence encodes CASSEGNRGGSPLHF.

The chain uses TRBV9 and TRBJ2-5; D gene unclear. Germline V gene lookup returns CDR1 SGDLS and CDR2 YYNGEE. This CDR3 is built from 14 residues. Trimming removed 0 bases at V and 6 bases at J, with 12 bases between. CDR3 nucleotide sequence: TGTGCCAGCAGCGTAGATTCACAACAACAGACCCAGTACTTC. This translates into CASSVDSQQQTQYF.

CDR3 bases: TGCGCCAGCGCCCTGGGACAGGGGTTCACAGATACGCAGTATTTT. This encodes CASALGQGFTDTQYF. This chain uses TRBV5-1 with TRBJ2-3; 10 bases match TRBD1. CDR1 and CDR2 from the germline V gene are SGHRS and YFSETQ. The CDR3 consists of 15 residues. V lost 7 bases, J lost 2 bases, and 7 bases stayed unmatched.

This clone came up once. The chain couples TRBV7-9 to TRBJ1-2, with a possible D match to TRBD1 (5 bases). Germline values: CDR1 SEHNR, CDR2 FQNEAQ (reference sequence). The CDR3 has 13 residues. Deletions cut 3 bases from V and 4 bases from J, with 9 bases between. This CDR3 reads CASSFETAYGYTF. The CDR3 nucleotides are TGTGCCAGCAGCTTTGAGACAGCCTATGGCTACACCTTC.